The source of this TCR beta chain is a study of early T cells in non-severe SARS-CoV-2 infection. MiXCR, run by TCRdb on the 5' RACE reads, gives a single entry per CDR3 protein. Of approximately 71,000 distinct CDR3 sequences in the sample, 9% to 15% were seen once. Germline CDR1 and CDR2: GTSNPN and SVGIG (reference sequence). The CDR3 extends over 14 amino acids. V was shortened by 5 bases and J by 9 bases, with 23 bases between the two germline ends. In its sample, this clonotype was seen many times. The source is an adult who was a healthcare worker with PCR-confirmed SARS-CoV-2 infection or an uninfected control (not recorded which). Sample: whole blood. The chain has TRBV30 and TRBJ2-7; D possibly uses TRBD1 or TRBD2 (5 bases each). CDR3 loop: CAWGHGWGFEGQYF. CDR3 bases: TGTGCCTGGGGCCACGGTTGGGGCTTCGAGGGGCAGTACTTC.